The entry below gives a single T cell receptor (beta chain) sequence along with its context. Germline lookup yields CDR1 WNHNN and CDR2 SYGVQD (reference sequence). The CDR3 extends over 12 amino acids. The V end was cut by 2 bases, the J end by 5 bases, with 6 bases between. Study processing details: How many nucleated cells were present was estimated from reference gene primer amplification. TCRdb's copy holds only in-frame clones and misses some; the assay was immunoSEQ multiplex PCR. V and J calls and clone size are copied from that table; D and trimming were computed from the DNA. This sample yields 500,000 or so clones, of which roughly 90% are seen a single time; about 0.7% belongs to the top ten. The data derive from a study of blood T cell repertoires in COVID-19. Self-reported history from a screening survey and questionnaire set each donor's cohort. Recovery among Cohort 3 donors was established by two negative PCRs, clearance, or symptom resolution.

Sequencing was carried out using PBMCs or T cells enriched from blood (not recorded which). The TCR was taken from a woman aged 18 to 35 who had recovered from COVID-19. The chain joins TRBV10-1 to TRBJ1-1; possibly TRBD1 for D (6 bases). The CDR3 sequence is CASSEGQTEAFF. CDR3 in DNA: TGCGCCAGCAGTGAGGGACAGACTGAAGCTTTCTTT.